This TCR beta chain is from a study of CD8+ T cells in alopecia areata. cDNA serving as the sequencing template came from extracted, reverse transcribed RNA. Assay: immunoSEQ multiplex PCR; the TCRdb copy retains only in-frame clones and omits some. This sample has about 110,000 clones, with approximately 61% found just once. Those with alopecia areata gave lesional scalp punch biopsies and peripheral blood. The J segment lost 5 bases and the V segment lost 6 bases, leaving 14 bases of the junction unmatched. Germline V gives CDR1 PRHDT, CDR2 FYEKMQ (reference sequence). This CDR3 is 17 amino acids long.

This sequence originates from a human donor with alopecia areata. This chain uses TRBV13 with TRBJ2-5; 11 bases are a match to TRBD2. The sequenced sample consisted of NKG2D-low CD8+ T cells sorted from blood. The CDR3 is CASSQSSGRIPGETQYF. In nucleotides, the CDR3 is TGTGCCAGCAGTCAGTCTAGCGGGAGGATCCCGGGGGAGACCCAGTACTTC.